The clone carrying this T cell receptor beta chain was detected many times. The sample belongs to a study of T-cell reconstitution after alpha-beta-depleted transplantation in children. Researchers prepared the TCRbeta library using unique molecular identifiers, the study reports. TCRdb reprocessed the PCR reads with MiXCR, giving one entry per CDR3 protein. The table records roughly 200,000 distinct CDR3 sequences, roughly 15% of them present only once. Germline CDR1 and CDR2: KGHSH and LQKENI. The ends were cut back, 0 bases at V and 2 bases at J, with 15 bases in the middle. This CDR3 has 17 residues.

The starting material was PBMCs from the stem cell graft donor, obtained from the stem cell graft. The receptor was derived from a human donor who donated a stem cell graft to a child with acute lymphoblastic leukemia. This chain links TRBV18 with TRBJ2-3; D uncertain. This chain's CDR3 is CASSPPPSRSLTDTQYF. In nucleotides, the CDR3 is TGTGCCAGCTCACCACCTCCGTCTCGGAGCCTCACAGATACGCAGTATTTT.